This is a list of T cell receptor beta chains from one sample in a study of T cell responses to AZD1222 COVID-19 vaccine. The repertoire was sequenced with immunoSEQ multiplex PCR; TCRdb's copy has only in-frame clones and lacks some. The table has around 160,000 clones, under 95% seen once. This material consisted of peripheral blood, taken 28 days after the second AZD1222 dose. These receptors came from an adult who received the AZD1222 COVID-19 vaccine. Each CDR3 is given with its conserved first and last residue. D genes are given only for firm matches. Some rows have no size entry. The others give once, few or many, or a class for an expanded clone.

v_call: TRBV6-2/TRBV6-3
clone_size: -
d_call: -
j_call: TRBJ2-7
cdr3_nt: TGTGCCAGCAGGCCTACAGGGTCCTACGAGCAGTACTTC
cdr3_aa: CASRPTGSYEQYF

v_call: TRBV29-1
clone_size: -
d_call: TRBD1
j_call: TRBJ1-1
cdr3_nt: TGCAGCGCCGCCACAGGGGCCGAAGCTTTCTTT
cdr3_aa: CSAATGAEAFF

v_call: TRBV13
clone_size: -
d_call: -
j_call: TRBJ1-3
cdr3_nt: TGTGCCAGCAGCTATTATAGGCAGGGCTCCGGAAACACCATATATTTT
cdr3_aa: CASSYYRQGSGNTIYF

v_call: TRBV30
clone_size: once
d_call: -
j_call: TRBJ1-3
cdr3_nt: TGTGCCTGGAGTGCCACAGTGATAGCTGGAAACACCATATATTTT
cdr3_aa: CAWSATVIAGNTIYF

v_call: TRBV6-2/TRBV6-3
clone_size: -
d_call: -
j_call: TRBJ2-7
cdr3_nt: TGTGCCAGCAGTTTCCGGGACCCCTCCTACGAGCAGTACTTC
cdr3_aa: CASSFRDPSYEQYF

v_call: TRBV7-2
clone_size: -
d_call: -
j_call: TRBJ2-1
cdr3_nt: TGTGCCAGCAGCTTAGGTTATGTGGACAATGAGCAGTTCTTC
cdr3_aa: CASSLGYVDNEQFF

v_call: TRBV27
clone_size: once
d_call: -
j_call: TRBJ2-3
cdr3_nt: TGTGCCAGCAGGGGCACAGATACGCAGTATTTT
cdr3_aa: CASRGTDTQYF

v_call: TRBV18
clone_size: -
d_call: -
j_call: TRBJ1-3
cdr3_nt: TGTGCCAGCTCACGTAACAGAGACTCTGGAAACACCATATATTTT
cdr3_aa: CASSRNRDSGNTIYF

v_call: TRBV7-7
clone_size: -
d_call: -
j_call: TRBJ2-7
cdr3_nt: TGTGCTAGCAGCCCTAGAGGGTCCTACGAGCAGTACTTC
cdr3_aa: CASSPRGSYEQYF

v_call: TRBV3-1/TRBV3-2
clone_size: -
d_call: -
j_call: TRBJ1-1
cdr3_nt: TGTGCCAGCAGCCAAGAAGGTCTAGGGAGACTCACTGAAGCTTTCTTT
cdr3_aa: CASSQEGLGRLTEAFF

v_call: TRBV7-8
clone_size: -
d_call: TRBD2
j_call: TRBJ2-1
cdr3_nt: TGTGCCAGCAGCGAATTAGCGGGAGTCGATGAGCAGTTCTTC
cdr3_aa: CASSELAGVDEQFF

v_call: TRBV7-9
clone_size: -
d_call: -
j_call: TRBJ1-4
cdr3_nt: TGTGCCAGCAGCCACGGACAGTACGAAAAACTGTTTTTT
cdr3_aa: CASSHGQYEKLFF

v_call: TRBV19
clone_size: -
d_call: TRBD1
j_call: TRBJ1-2
cdr3_nt: TGTGCCAGTAGTATGGGAAGTACAGGGGTGGGCTACACCTTC
cdr3_aa: CASSMGSTGVGYTF

v_call: TRBV27
clone_size: -
d_call: TRBD2
j_call: TRBJ2-1
cdr3_nt: TGTGCCAGCAGTTTAACTCGGCTAGCGGTTAATGAGCAGTTCTTC
cdr3_aa: CASSLTRLAVNEQFF

v_call: TRBV5-1
clone_size: -
d_call: -
j_call: TRBJ2-2
cdr3_nt: TGCGCCAGCAGCTTGGAAGGGGCCGGGGAGCTGTTTTTT
cdr3_aa: CASSLEGAGELFF

v_call: TRBV4-2
clone_size: -
d_call: -
j_call: TRBJ2-3
cdr3_nt: TGTGCCAGCAGCCAAGAAGGGGGAAGGAGCACAGATACGCAGTATTTT
cdr3_aa: CASSQEGGRSTDTQYF

v_call: TRBV19
clone_size: -
d_call: -
j_call: TRBJ1-2
cdr3_nt: TGTGCCAGTCATCCAGGGGTCGGCTATGGCTACACCTTC
cdr3_aa: CASHPGVGYGYTF

v_call: TRBV19
clone_size: -
d_call: -
j_call: TRBJ1-1
cdr3_nt: TGTGCCAGTAGTATTTTGGCAGGGGCCCTGAACACTGAAGCTTTCTTT
cdr3_aa: CASSILAGALNTEAFF

v_call: TRBV19
clone_size: -
d_call: -
j_call: TRBJ1-4
cdr3_nt: TGTGCCAGTAGTATTAGAAATGAAAAACTGTTTTTT
cdr3_aa: CASSIRNEKLFF

v_call: TRBV30
clone_size: -
d_call: -
j_call: TRBJ1-4
cdr3_nt: TGTGCCTGGGCAACAGGGACGGGGAATGAAAAACTGTTTTTT
cdr3_aa: CAWATGTGNEKLFF

v_call: TRBV5-4
clone_size: once
d_call: TRBD1
j_call: TRBJ2-5
cdr3_nt: TGTGCCAGCAGCAGGGACAGGGAAACCCAGTACTTC
cdr3_aa: CASSRDRETQYF

v_call: TRBV30
clone_size: -
d_call: -
j_call: TRBJ2-3
cdr3_nt: TGTGCCTGGAGTGTAAGGGCCCTCAGCACAGATACGCAGTATTTT
cdr3_aa: CAWSVRALSTDTQYF

v_call: TRBV4-2
clone_size: -
d_call: TRBD2
j_call: TRBJ2-1
cdr3_nt: TGTGCCAGCAGCCAGTGGGTAGCGGGAGCCAACAATGAGCAGTTCTTC
cdr3_aa: CASSQWVAGANNEQFF

v_call: TRBV13
clone_size: -
d_call: -
j_call: TRBJ2-2
cdr3_nt: TGTGCCAGCGCCTCGAGGGGGGATTCGAACACCGGGGAGCTGTTTTTT
cdr3_aa: CASASRGDSNTGELFF

v_call: TRBV7-2
clone_size: once
d_call: TRBD1
j_call: TRBJ2-7
cdr3_nt: TGTGCCAGCAGCTTTGACAGGGGGCGCTACGAGCAGTACTTC
cdr3_aa: CASSFDRGRYEQYF

v_call: TRBV6-6
clone_size: -
d_call: -
j_call: TRBJ1-6
cdr3_nt: TGTGCCAGCAGTTTCGCCGGAGGTGATTCACCCCTCCACTTT
cdr3_aa: CASSFAGGDSPLHF

v_call: TRBV19
clone_size: -
d_call: -
j_call: TRBJ1-5
cdr3_nt: TGTGCCAGTAGTATAGGAGGGCCTTTCAATCAGCCCCAGCATTTT
cdr3_aa: CASSIGGPFNQPQHF

v_call: TRBV12-5
clone_size: -
d_call: -
j_call: TRBJ1-1
cdr3_nt: TGTGCTAGTGGTTTGGTACTAGGGAGAAACACTGAAGCTTTCTTT
cdr3_aa: CASGLVLGRNTEAFF

v_call: TRBV29-1
clone_size: -
d_call: -
j_call: TRBJ1-2
cdr3_nt: TGCAGCGTCGCCGGGGGGGAAGACTATGGCTACACCTTC
cdr3_aa: CSVAGGEDYGYTF

v_call: TRBV5-1
clone_size: -
d_call: TRBD1
j_call: TRBJ2-7
cdr3_nt: TGCGCCAGCAGCTTGGATGAGACAGGGACCTACGAGCAGTACTTC
cdr3_aa: CASSLDETGTYEQYF